This T cell receptor beta chain was captured in a study of cytomegalovirus exposure and HLA in healthy donors. Study-level information: A prior study identified over 100 million unique TCR beta sequences from around 180 million T cells. Study outcomes and limitations: Most CMV-associated TCR beta chains appeared HLA-restricted in a later analysis. Reports indicate that TCR beta sequences accurately predicted the HLA-A and HLA-B alleles of most subjects. When presence/absence was analysed, sequencing depth was taken to be roughly uniform across donors.

CDR3 length: 14 residues. Trimming cost V 3 bases and J 6 bases; bases outside gene matches: 4. Germline V gene sequence: CDR1 SEHNR, CDR2 FQNEAQ (reference sequence). This clone was recorded a few times. Its antigen is currently unknown. PCR involved 60 Vbeta and 13 Jbeta primers. This table comes from immunoSEQ multiplex PCR, and its TCRdb copy is limited to in-frame clones, with some not included. The sample yields 100,000 to 150,000 clones, 8.5% to 10% seen once. The source is a man between 40 and 49 years old in good health and CMV-seronegative. Sequencing used PBMCs. This chain joins TRBV7-9 and TRBJ2-2; TRBD2 matches 7 bases. CDR3 in amino acids: CASSLGLNPGELFF. As DNA, the CDR3 is TGTGCCAGCAGCTTGGGACTAAACCCCGGGGAGCTGTTTTTT.